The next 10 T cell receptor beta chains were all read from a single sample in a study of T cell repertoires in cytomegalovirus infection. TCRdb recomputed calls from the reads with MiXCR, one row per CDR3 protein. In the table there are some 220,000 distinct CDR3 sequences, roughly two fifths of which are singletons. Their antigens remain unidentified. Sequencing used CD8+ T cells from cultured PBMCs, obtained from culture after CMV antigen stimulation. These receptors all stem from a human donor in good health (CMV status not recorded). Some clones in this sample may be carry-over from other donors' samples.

CDR3 bases: TGTGCCCCTTCTGAAGCTTTCTTT. Amino acid sequence: CAPSEAFF. The chain uses TRBV7-9 and TRBJ1-1; no clear D gene. The CDR3 consists of 8 residues. CDR1 and CDR2 from the germline V gene are SEHNR and FQNEAQ (reference sequence). The germline V and J ends were trimmed by 11 bases and 6 bases, with 4 bases remaining between them.

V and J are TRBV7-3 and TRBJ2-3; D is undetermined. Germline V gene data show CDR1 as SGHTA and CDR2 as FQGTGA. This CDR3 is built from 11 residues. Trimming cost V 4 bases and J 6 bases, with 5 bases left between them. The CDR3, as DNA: TGTGCCAGCAGCTCCTCCGATACGCAGTATTTT. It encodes CASSSSDTQYF.

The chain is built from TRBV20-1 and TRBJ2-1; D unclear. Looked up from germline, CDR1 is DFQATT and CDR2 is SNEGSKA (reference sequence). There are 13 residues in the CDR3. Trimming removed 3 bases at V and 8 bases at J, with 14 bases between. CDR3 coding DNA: TGCAGTGCTAGGGTCCTGTCGCGTTATGAGCAGTTCTTC. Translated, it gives CSARVLSRYEQFF.

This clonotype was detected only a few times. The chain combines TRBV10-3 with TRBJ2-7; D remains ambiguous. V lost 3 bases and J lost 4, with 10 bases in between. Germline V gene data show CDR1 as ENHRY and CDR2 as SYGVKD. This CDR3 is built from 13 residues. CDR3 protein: CAISDIDTYEQYF. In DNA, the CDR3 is TGTGCCATCAGTGATATAGACACTTACGAGCAGTACTTC.

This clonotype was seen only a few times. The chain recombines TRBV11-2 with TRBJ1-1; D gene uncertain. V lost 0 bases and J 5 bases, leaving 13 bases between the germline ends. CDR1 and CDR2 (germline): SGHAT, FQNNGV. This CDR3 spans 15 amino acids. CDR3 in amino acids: CASSLDEDLWTEAFF. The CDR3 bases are TGTGCCAGCAGCTTAGATGAGGATCTGTGGACTGAAGCTTTCTTT.

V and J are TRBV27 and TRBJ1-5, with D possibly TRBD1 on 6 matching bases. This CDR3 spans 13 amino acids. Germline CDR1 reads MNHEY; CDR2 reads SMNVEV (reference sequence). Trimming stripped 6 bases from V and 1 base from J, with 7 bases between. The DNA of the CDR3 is TGTGCCAGCAGGAGGGGGAGCAATCAGCCCCAGCATTTT. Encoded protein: CASRRGSNQPQHF.

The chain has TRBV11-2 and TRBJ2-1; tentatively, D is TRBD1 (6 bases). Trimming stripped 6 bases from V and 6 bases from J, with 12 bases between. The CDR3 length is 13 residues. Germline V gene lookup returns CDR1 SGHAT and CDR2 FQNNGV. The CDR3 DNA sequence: TGTGCCAGCAGGGGGGCGGGCTCCAATGAGCAGTTCTTC. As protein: CASRGAGSNEQFF.

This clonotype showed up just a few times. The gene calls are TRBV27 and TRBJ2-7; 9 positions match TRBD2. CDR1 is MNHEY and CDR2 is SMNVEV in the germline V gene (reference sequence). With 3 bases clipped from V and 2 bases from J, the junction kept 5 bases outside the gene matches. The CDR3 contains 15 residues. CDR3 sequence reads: CASSFFAGGPYEQYF. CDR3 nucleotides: TGTGCCAGCAGTTTCTTTGCGGGAGGGCCCTACGAGCAGTACTTC.

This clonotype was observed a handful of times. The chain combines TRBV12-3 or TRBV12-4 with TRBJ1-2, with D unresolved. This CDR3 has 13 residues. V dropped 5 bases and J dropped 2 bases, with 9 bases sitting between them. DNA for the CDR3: TGTGCCAGCAGTACGGGGTTAAACTATGGCTACACCTTC. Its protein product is CASSTGLNYGYTF.

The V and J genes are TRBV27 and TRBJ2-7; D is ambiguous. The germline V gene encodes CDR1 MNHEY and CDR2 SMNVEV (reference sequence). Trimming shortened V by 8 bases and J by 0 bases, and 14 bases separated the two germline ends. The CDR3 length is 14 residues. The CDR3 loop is CASSDSPGSYEQYF. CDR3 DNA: TGTGCCAGCTCTGACTCTCCGGGCTCCTACGAGCAGTACTTC.